This T cell receptor beta chain was sequenced during a study of shared clonotypes between healthy human individuals. About the study: Each donor had three CD4 naive, three CD4 memory, two CD8 naive and one CD8 memory plate. Whole-study findings and limits: Memory subsets had estimated richness that was generally smaller than that of naive subsets.

Each sample came from a Caucasian adult donor living in Nashville, Tennessee. In the CD4+ fraction, cells were divided into CD45RA+ naive and CD45RA-negative memory subsets. Note on this clone: Its antigen remains unknown.

Using immunoSEQ multiplex PCR, the repertoire was profiled, and TCRdb retains in-frame clones only, with some absent. The table has approximately 1.5 million clones, about 98.5% seen once. The CDR3 is 15 residues long. Per the germline V gene, CDR1 is SGHRS and CDR2 is YFSETQ. The ends were cut back, 2 bases at V and 0 bases at J, with 11 bases in the middle. The sequence was obtained from a man aged 30-40 years in good health. This chain links TRBV5-1 with TRBJ1-1; D is ambiguous. Material for sequencing was naive CD4+ T cells sorted from blood. The sample's subset: CD45RA+ positively selected. This CDR3 is CASSFGPDLNTEAFF. CDR3 DNA sequence: TGCGCCAGCAGCTTTGGCCCGGACCTGAACACTGAAGCTTTCTTT.